Listed here are 4 T cell receptor beta chains from one sample, sequenced in a study of T cell responses to AZD1222 COVID-19 vaccine. The table came from immunoSEQ multiplex PCR; TCRdb's copy has only in-frame clones and leaves some out. The repertoire holds 84,000 or so clones, around 90% seen once, with around 2.8% in the top ten. Sequenced here: peripheral blood, sampled on day 0 of AZD1222 vaccination. These receptors were collected from an adult in good health.

The chain employs TRBV28 and TRBJ2-2; maybe TRBD1 (6 bases). V was clipped by 6 bases and J by 3 bases, with 14 bases between them. The CDR3 totals 15 residues. The germline CDR1 and CDR2 sequences are MDHEN and SYDVKM. CDR3 residues: CASSPGVWDTGELFF. As DNA, the CDR3 is TGTGCCAGCAGCCCAGGGGTTTGGGACACCGGGGAGCTGTTTTTT.

The J gene is TRBJ1-1, the V gene TRBV28, with D perhaps TRBD1 (6 bases). Germline values: CDR1 MDHEN, CDR2 SYDVKM. V lost 5 bases, J lost 1 base, and 20 bases lay in between. The CDR3 is made up of 17 amino acids. The CDR3 coding sequence is TGTGCCAGCAGTCCACCCCGTTTACAGGGTTCGAACACTGAAGCTTTCTTT. It translates to CASSPPRLQGSNTEAFF.

The chain carries TRBV9 and TRBJ1-1, with D tentatively TRBD1 (6 bases). From germline, CDR1 is SGDLS and CDR2 YYNGEE. With 0 bases removed from V and 11 bases from J, the gap between germline ends came to 11 bases. The CDR3 is made up of 12 amino acids. CDR3 residues: CASSVEGDSAFF. DNA for the CDR3: TGTGCCAGCAGCGTAGAGGGGGACTCGGCTTTCTTT.

CDR3: CASRGVQGNTEAFF. In DNA, the CDR3 is TGCGCCAGCAGAGGAGTTCAGGGCAACACTGAAGCTTTCTTT. The chain links TRBV10-2 to TRBJ1-1, with D perhaps matching TRBD1 (5 bases). CDR3 length equals 14 residues. Germline V gene lookup returns CDR1 WSHSY and CDR2 SAAADI. The germline V and J ends were trimmed by 6 bases and 2 bases, with 13 bases remaining between them.